This TCR beta chain was sequenced in a study of cytomegalovirus exposure and HLA in healthy donors. Study findings and constraints: Excluded were some V segments that proved indistinguishable, including TRBV6-2 and TRBV6-3.

Of note for this clone: Its specificity is not known.

Germline CDR1 is SGHRS and CDR2 is YFSETQ. This CDR3 is built from 14 residues. V shed 1 base, J shed 7 bases, and the junction held 8 bases outside the gene matches. The primer mix had 60 Vbeta and 13 Jbeta primers. The assay was immunoSEQ multiplex PCR, and TCRdb's table has in-frame clones only and misses some. The sample shows a few hundred thousand clones, approximately 80% of them seen only once. Material: PBMCs. The rearrangement joins TRBV5-1 to TRBJ2-7, with 7 nucleotides matching TRBD1. The clonotype originates from a girl aged 2 to 9 in good health and CMV-seronegative. CDR3: CASSLMGQPGEQYF. DNA of the CDR3: TGCGCCAGCAGCTTGATGGGACAGCCGGGGGAGCAGTACTTC.